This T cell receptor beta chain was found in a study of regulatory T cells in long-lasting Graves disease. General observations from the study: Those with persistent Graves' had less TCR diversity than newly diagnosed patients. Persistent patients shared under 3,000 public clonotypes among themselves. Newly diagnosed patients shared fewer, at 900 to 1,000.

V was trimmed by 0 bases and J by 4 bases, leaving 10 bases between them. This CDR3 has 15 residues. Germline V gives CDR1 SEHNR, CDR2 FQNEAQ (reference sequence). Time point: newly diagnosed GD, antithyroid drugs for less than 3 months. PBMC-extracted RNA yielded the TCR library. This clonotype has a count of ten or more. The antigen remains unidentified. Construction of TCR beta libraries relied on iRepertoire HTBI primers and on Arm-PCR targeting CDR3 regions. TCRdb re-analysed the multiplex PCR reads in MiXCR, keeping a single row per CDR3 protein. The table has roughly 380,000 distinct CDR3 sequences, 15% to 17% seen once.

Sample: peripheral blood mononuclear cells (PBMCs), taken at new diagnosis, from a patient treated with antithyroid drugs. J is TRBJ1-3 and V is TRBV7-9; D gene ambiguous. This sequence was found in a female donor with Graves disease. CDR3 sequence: CASSLAVGRGNTIYF. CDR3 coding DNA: TGTGCCAGCAGCTTAGCCGTAGGGCGAGGAAACACCATATATTTT. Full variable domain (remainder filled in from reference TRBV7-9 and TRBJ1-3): DTGVSQNPRHKITKRGQNVTFRCDPISEHNRLYWYRQTLGQGPEFLTYFQNEAQLEKSRLLSDRFSAERPKGSFSTLEIQRTEQGDSAMYLCASSLAVGRGNTIYFGEGSWLTVV.